The 8 T cell receptor beta chains listed next were all sequenced from one sample in a study of Ad26.COV2.S vaccination and SARS-CoV-2 variants. The treatment here: 19 received Ad26.COV2.S at low or high dose, single or two shots; 5 received placebo; per-sample allocation not given. Sampling was done on day 63 after the first vaccine or placebo injection. Libraries were prepared by immunoSEQ multiplex PCR; TCRdb keeps only in-frame clonotypes and omits some of them. The sample includes some 410,000 clones, around 92% of them seen just once. The sequences come from peripheral blood, collected in a trial of Ad26.COV2.S vaccine versus placebo. These receptors were obtained from a person between 18 and 65 years old who received the Ad26.COV2.S COVID-19 vaccine or a placebo.

V gene TRBV6-1 combines with J gene TRBJ2-2; D is uncertain. The germline V and J ends were trimmed by 3 bases and 2 bases, with 16 bases remaining between them. CDR1 MNHNS and CDR2 SASEGT come from the germline V gene. CDR3 length: 17 residues. Written as DNA, the CDR3 is TGTGCCAGCAGTGAGTTTGCCGGCGACTTAAACACCGGGGAGCTGTTTTTT. It encodes CASSEFAGDLNTGELFF.

This rearrangement joins TRBV6-1 to TRBJ2-1, with 9 bases matching TRBD2. The CDR3 has 16 residues. V was pared by 1 base and J by 6 bases, with 7 bases of the junction left unmatched. CDR1 and CDR2 (germline): MNHNS, SASEGT. In DNA, the CDR3 is TGTGCCAGCAGTGAAGTGGCCGGACTAGCGTTCAATGAGCAGTTCTTC. Translating gives CASSEVAGLAFNEQFF.

The CDR3 loop reads CASSSGTPPGNTIYF. DNA of the CDR3: TGTGCCAGCTCATCCGGGACACCCCCTGGAAACACCATATATTTT. This sequence joins TRBV18 and TRBJ1-3; perhaps TRBD1 as D (6 bases). V lost 5 bases, J lost 2 bases, and 13 bases lay in between. The length of the CDR3 is 15 residues. CDR1 is KGHSH and CDR2 is LQKENI in the germline V gene.

CDR3 bases: TGTGCCAGCAGCGAGGGGGGCCTTGGACGCCAAGAGACCCAGTACTTC. Amino acids: CASSEGGLGRQETQYF. The V gene is TRBV9, the J gene TRBJ2-5; tentatively, D is TRBD1 or TRBD2 (6 bases each). The CDR3 loop spans 16 amino acids. V was clipped by 3 bases and J by 1 base, with 16 bases between them. Germline V gives CDR1 SGDLS, CDR2 YYNGEE. The entire variable domain, with the rest obtained from reference TRBV9 and TRBJ2-5, is as follows: DSGVTQTPKHLITATGQRVTLRCSPRSGDLSVYWYQQSLDQGLQFLIQYYNGEERAKGNILERFSAQQFPDLHSELNLSSLELGDSALYFCASSEGGLGRQETQYFGPGTRLLVL.

J is TRBJ2-2 and V is TRBV19, with D perhaps matching TRBD1 (7 bases). Germline assignment: CDR1 LNHDA and CDR2 SQIVND (reference sequence). This CDR3 comprises 15 residues. This CDR3 reads CAAGGDRAGAGELFF. Here the CDR3 DNA reads TGTGCAGCCGGGGGTGACAGGGCCGGGGCCGGGGAGCTGTTTTTT.

As regards this clone: An end of the junction differs from the germline gene, which may be a read error. CDR3 in DNA: TGTGCCACCAGCAGACGTCCGACTAGCGGGGTGACTTTCCTGACGTTC. This codes for CATSRRPTSGVTFLTF. The chain has TRBV15 and TRBJ2-7; 11 nucleotides agree with TRBD2. In germline, CDR1 is LNHNV, CDR2 YYDKDF (reference sequence). CDR3 length: 16 residues.

The chain combines TRBV10-3 with TRBJ2-7, with 12 bases lining up with TRBD1. Germline values: CDR1 ENHRY, CDR2 SYGVKD. J gave up 7 bases and V 3 bases, and 10 bases lay outside the gene matches. The CDR3 is 16 amino acids. The CDR3 sequence: CAISDSPGQGAREQYF. Written as DNA, the CDR3 is TGTGCCATCAGTGACTCACCGGGACAGGGGGCAAGGGAGCAGTACTTC.

The chain uses TRBV28 and TRBJ2-7, with D perhaps TRBD2 (5 bases). The CDR3 contains 15 residues. V lost 5 bases and J 0 bases, leaving 14 bases between the germline ends. Per germline, CDR1 MDHEN and CDR2 SYDVKM. The CDR3 reads CASSPAFGVSYEQYF. Written as DNA, the CDR3 is TGTGCCAGCAGTCCCGCCTTCGGGGTCTCCTACGAGCAGTACTTC.